A single T cell receptor (beta chain) is shown here with its context. Its target is not known. This sample was taken from a study of T cell responses to AZD1222 COVID-19 vaccine. Study conclusions and caveats: Two AZD1222 administrations were followed by greater Spike-specific TCR breadth and depth.

The protocol was immunoSEQ multiplex PCR, while the TCRdb copy is restricted to in-frame clones and leaves out a portion. The sample comprises more than 50,000 clones, 79% of which are singletons, and roughly 21% rests with the top ten. CDR1 MDHEN and CDR2 SYDVKM come from the germline V gene. The CDR3 has 12 amino acids. Trimming removed 7 bases from V and 1 base from J, with 7 bases in between. The origin of this receptor is an adult in good health. The J gene is TRBJ1-1, the V gene TRBV28; no reliable D call. The sequencing here drew on peripheral blood, taken on day 0 of MenACWY control vaccination. The CDR3 sequence: CASIGWNTEAFF. The CDR3 bases are TGTGCCAGCATAGGGTGGAACACTGAAGCTTTCTTT.